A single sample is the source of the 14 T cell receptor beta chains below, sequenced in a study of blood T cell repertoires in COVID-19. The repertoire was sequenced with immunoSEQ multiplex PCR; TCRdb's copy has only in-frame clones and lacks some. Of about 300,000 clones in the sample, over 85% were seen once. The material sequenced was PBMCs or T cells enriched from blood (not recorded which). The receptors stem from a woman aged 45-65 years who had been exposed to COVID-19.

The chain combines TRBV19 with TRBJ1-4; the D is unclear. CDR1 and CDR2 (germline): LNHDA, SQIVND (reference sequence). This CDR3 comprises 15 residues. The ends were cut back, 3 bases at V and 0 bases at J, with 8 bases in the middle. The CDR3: CASSILESTNEKLFF. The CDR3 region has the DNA TGTGCCAGTAGTATTCTCGAGTCAACTAATGAAAAACTGTTTTTT. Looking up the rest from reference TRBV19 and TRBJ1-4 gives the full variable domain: DGGITQSPKYLFRKEGQNVTLSCEQNLNHDAMYWYRQDPGQGLRLIYYSQIVNDFQKGDIAEGYSVSREKKESFPLTVTSAQKNPTAFYLCASSILESTNEKLFFGSGTQLSVL.

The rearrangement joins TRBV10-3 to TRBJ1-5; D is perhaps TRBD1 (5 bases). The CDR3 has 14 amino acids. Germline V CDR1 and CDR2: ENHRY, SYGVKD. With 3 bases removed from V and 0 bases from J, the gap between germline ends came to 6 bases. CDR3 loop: CAISEDSSNQPQHF. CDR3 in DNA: TGTGCCATCAGTGAAGACAGTAGCAATCAGCCCCAGCATTTT.

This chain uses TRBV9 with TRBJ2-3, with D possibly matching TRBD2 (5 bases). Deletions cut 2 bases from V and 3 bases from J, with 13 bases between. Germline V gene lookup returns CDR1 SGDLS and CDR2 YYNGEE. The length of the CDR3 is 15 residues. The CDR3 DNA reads TGTGCCAGCAGCGTCGGTGGAGCGGTAACAGATACGCAGTATTTT. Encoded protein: CASSVGGAVTDTQYF.

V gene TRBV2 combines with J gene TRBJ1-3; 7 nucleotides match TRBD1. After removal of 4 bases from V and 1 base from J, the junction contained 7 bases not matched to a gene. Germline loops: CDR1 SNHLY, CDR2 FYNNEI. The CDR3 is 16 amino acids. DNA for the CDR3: TGTGCCAGCAGTGGAAGTGACAGGGAATCTGGAAACACCATATATTTT. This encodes CASSGSDRESGNTIYF.

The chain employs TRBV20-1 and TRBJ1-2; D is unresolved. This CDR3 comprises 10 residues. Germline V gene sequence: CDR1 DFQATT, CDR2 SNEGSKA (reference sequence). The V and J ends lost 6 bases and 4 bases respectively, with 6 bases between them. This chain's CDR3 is CSAQAYGYTF. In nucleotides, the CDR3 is TGCAGTGCCCAAGCCTATGGCTACACCTTC.

The CDR3, as DNA: TGTGCCAGCAGCGTACGTGGCCCCTACACTGAAGCTTTCTTT. As protein: CASSVRGPYTEAFF. V is TRBV7-8 and J is TRBJ1-1; D unclear. V was trimmed by 5 bases and J by 3 bases, leaving 13 bases between them. The CDR3 is 14 residues long. The germline CDR1 and CDR2 sequences are SGHVS and FQNEAQ. Full variable domain (remainder filled in from reference TRBV7-8 and TRBJ1-1): GAGVSQSPRYKVAKRGQDVALRCDPISGHVSLFWYQQALGQGPEFLTYFQNEAQLDKSGLPSDRFFAERPEGSVSTLKIQRTQQEDSAVYLCASSVRGPYTEAFFGQGTRLTVV.

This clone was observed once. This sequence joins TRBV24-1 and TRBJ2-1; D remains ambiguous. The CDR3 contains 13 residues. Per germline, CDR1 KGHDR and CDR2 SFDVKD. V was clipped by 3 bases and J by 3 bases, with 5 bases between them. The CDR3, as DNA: TGTGCCACCAGTGATACGGTCTACAATGAGCAGTTCTTC. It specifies CATSDTVYNEQFF.

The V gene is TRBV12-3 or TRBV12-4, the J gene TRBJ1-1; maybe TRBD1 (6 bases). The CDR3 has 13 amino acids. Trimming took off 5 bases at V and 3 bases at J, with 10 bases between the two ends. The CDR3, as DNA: TGTGCCAGCAGTCAGGGGATTTACACTGAAGCTTTCTTT. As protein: CASSQGIYTEAFF.

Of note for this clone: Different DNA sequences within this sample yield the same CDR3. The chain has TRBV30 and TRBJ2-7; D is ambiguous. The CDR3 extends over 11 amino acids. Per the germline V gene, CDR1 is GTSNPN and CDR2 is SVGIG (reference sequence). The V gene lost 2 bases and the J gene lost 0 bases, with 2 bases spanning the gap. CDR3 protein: CAWSLSYEQYF. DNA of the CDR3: TGTGCCTGGAGTCTCTCCTACGAGCAGTACTTC.

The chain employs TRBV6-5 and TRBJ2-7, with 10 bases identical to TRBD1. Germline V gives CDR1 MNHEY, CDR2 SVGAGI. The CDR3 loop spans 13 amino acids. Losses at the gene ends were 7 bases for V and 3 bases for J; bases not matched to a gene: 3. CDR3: CASIRDRGYEQYF. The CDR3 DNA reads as TGTGCCAGCATACGGGACAGGGGCTACGAGCAGTACTTC.

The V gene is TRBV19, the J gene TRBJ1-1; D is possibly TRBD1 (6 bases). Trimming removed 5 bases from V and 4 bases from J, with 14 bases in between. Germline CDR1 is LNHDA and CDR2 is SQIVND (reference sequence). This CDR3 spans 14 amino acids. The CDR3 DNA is TGTGCCAGTAGTTTTAGACAGGCGGGCACTGAAGCTTTCTTT. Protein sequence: CASSFRQAGTEAFF.

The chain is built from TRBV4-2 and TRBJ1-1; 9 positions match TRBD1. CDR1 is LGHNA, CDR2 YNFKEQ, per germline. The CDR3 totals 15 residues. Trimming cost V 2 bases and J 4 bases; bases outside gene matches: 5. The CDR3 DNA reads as TGTGCCAGCAGCCAACCGGGACAGGGTGGCACTGAAGCTTTCTTT. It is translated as CASSQPGQGGTEAFF.

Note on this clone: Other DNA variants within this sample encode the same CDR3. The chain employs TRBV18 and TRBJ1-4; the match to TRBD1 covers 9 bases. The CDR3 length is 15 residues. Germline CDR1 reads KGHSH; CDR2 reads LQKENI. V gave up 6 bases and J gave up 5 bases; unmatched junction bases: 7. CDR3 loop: CASSPTGTGNEKLFF. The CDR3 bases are TGTGCCAGCTCCCCAACCGGGACAGGGAATGAAAAACTGTTTTTT.

In DNA form, the CDR3 reads TGTGCCAGCAGTGAAAGTCAAGGAGGAGACTATGGCTACACCTTC. This translates into CASSESQGGDYGYTF. The chain has TRBV6-1 and TRBJ1-2, with D uncertain. V lost 2 bases, J lost 3 bases, and 13 bases lay in between. CDR3 length equals 15 residues. Germline assignment: CDR1 MNHNS and CDR2 SASEGT.